Included here is one T cell receptor beta chain sequence, with context. Its antigen is not known. These data belong to a study of neoadjuvant anti-PD-1 for oral cavity cancer. Overall study: Non-progressing patients received a fourth nivolumab dose near day 43, then surgery on days 50-56. Study-wide points: Higher pretreatment Treg/Th17 ratios tracked higher pretreatment blood clonality.

V lost 1 base to trimming and J lost 6 bases, with 6 bases between them. The CDR3 extends over 13 amino acids. Germline V gene lookup returns CDR1 SGHAT and CDR2 FQNNGV. Repertoires were generated with immunoSEQ multiplex PCR, while TCRdb's copy carries only in-frame clones and drops some. The sample records about 16,000 clones, 55% to 70% being singletons. The sequencing used PBMCs, collected before nivolumab (anti-PD-1) treatment. The sequence was collected from a person aged 40 to 85 with oral cavity squamous cell carcinoma. The chain recombines TRBV11-2 with TRBJ2-2, with D hard to call. The CDR3 DNA is TGTGCCAGCAGCTTAGCCCTATCCGGGGAGCTGTTTTTT. This encodes CASSLALSGELFF.